The 18 T cell receptor beta chains given below trace back to one sample, sequenced in a study of shared clonotypes between healthy human individuals (dated by TCRdb to between 2020 and 2021). Libraries were constructed by the immunoSEQ multiplex PCR assay. TCRdb's version of the immuneACCESS table is confined to in-frame rearrangements and falls short of the full clone set. An unresolved V gene accounts for under half of the shortfall where checked; the remainder is of unknown origin. The sample table lists about 380,000 clones, about 96% of them with a count of one. Jointly, the top ten make up more than 0.3% of the sample. Input material: memory CD8+ T cells sorted from blood. The sample's cell subset or site label, decoded: CD45RO+ cells pooled with CCR7-negative TemRA cells. These receptors all come from a man aged 25 to 40 in good health.

The chain links TRBV27 to TRBJ2-7; no firm D call. V lost 3 bases to trimming and J lost 3 bases, with 9 bases between them. This CDR3 contains 13 residues. Per germline, CDR1 MNHEY and CDR2 SMNVEV (reference sequence). The CDR3 here is CASSFGTLYEQYF. The CDR3 DNA sequence: TGTGCCAGCAGTTTCGGAACCCTCTACGAGCAGTACTTC.

This rearrangement joins TRBV19 to TRBJ2-1; D possibly corresponds to TRBD2 (5 bases). The germline V gene has CDR1 LNHDA and CDR2 SQIVND (reference sequence). V was trimmed by 5 bases and J by 4 bases, leaving 15 bases between them. The CDR3 is 15 residues long. CDR3 in DNA: TGTGCCAGTAGTGAGTTCGGGAATGCGTACAATGAGCAGTTCTTC. It specifies CASSEFGNAYNEQFF.

This rearrangement joins TRBV13 to TRBJ2-7; 8 nucleotides match TRBD2. The germline V gene encodes CDR1 PRHDT and CDR2 FYEKMQ (reference sequence). The J segment lost 7 bases and the V segment lost 6 bases, leaving 2 bases of the junction unmatched. The CDR3 is 11 amino acids. DNA for the CDR3: TGTGCCAGCAGGCGGGGGGCGGAGCAGTACTTC. It yields the protein CASRRGAEQYF.

Details on this clone: This sample also contains other DNA sequences that code for the same CDR3. The chain recombines TRBV5-1 with TRBJ2-2; 10 bases align to TRBD2. J lost 5 bases, V lost 0 bases, and 7 bases had no gene match. The CDR3 is made up of 17 amino acids. Germline V gives CDR1 SGHRS, CDR2 YFSETQ. The CDR3 nucleotides are TGCGCCAGCAGCTTGGCCCCTATAGCGGGAGGAACCGGGGAGCTGTTTTTT. Protein: CASSLAPIAGGTGELFF.

The chain joins TRBV5-1 to TRBJ2-1; 8 bases line up with TRBD1. CDR1 is SGHRS, CDR2 YFSETQ, per germline. Trimming took 4 bases from V and 7 from J; bases not matched to a gene: 10. This CDR3 region has 15 residues. The CDR3, as DNA: TGCGCCAGCAGCAGGGGGCAGGGGGCATTGAATGAGCAGTTCTTC. This sequence encodes CASSRGQGALNEQFF.

The genes are TRBV11-2 and TRBJ2-7; TRBD2 aligns across 8 bases. The CDR3 is 15 amino acids. Germline assignment: CDR1 SGHAT and CDR2 FQNNGV. Trimming at V came to 6 bases and at J to 6 bases, leaving 13 bases not matched to a gene. The CDR3 loop is CASRTSGLQNGEQYF. CDR3 nucleotides: TGTGCCAGCAGAACTAGCGGCCTACAAAACGGCGAGCAGTACTTC. Combining the CDR3 with reference TRBV11-2 and TRBJ2-7 gives the whole variable domain EAGVAQSPRYKIIEKRQSVAFWCNPISGHATLYWYQQILGQGPKLLIQFQNNGVVDDSQLPKDRFSAERLKGVDSTLKIQPAKLEDSAVYLCASRTSGLQNGEQYFGPGTRLTVT.

The J gene is TRBJ2-3, the V gene TRBV5-1; TRBD2 matches at 8 bases. With V trimmed by 4 bases and J by 4 bases, 5 bases remained unmatched. Looked up from germline, CDR1 is SGHRS and CDR2 is YFSETQ. The CDR3 contains 14 residues. The CDR3 sequence: CASSPGGGADTQYF. Written as DNA, the CDR3 is TGCGCCAGCAGCCCGGGAGGGGGGGCAGATACGCAGTATTTT.

The rearrangement joins TRBV2 to TRBJ2-7; 8 bases align to TRBD1. Germline lookup yields CDR1 SNHLY and CDR2 FYNNEI. V lost 2 bases and J lost 2; bases outside the gene matches: 2. The CDR3 is 14 residues long. The CDR3 DNA reads as TGTGCCAGCAGTGAACGCAGGGGGCCCTACGAGCAGTACTTC. Its translation is CASSERRGPYEQYF.

V and J are TRBV7-9 and TRBJ2-3; D gene unclear. The ends were cut back, 1 base at V and 4 bases at J, with 6 bases in the middle. Germline V gene lookup returns CDR1 SEHNR and CDR2 FQNEAQ (reference sequence). This CDR3 is built from 13 residues. The CDR3 loop is CASSLVGSDTQYF. Written as DNA, the CDR3 is TGTGCCAGCAGCTTAGTAGGGTCAGATACGCAGTATTTT.

The chain uses TRBV5-4 and TRBJ2-7; 12 nucleotides match TRBD2. CDR3 length: 15 amino acids. Germline loops: CDR1 SGHNT, CDR2 YYREEE (reference sequence). V was pared by 3 bases and J by 7 bases, with 8 bases of the junction left unmatched. For the CDR3, the DNA is TGTGCCAGCAGCTCGACTAGCGGGAGCTGGAGGGAGCAGTACTTC. It yields the protein CASSSTSGSWREQYF. Full variable domain (missing parts from reference TRBV5-4 and TRBJ2-7): ETGVTQSPTHLIKTRGQQVTLRCSSQSGHNTVSWYQQALGQGPQFIFQYYREEENGRGNFPPRFSGLQFPNYSSELNVNALELDDSALYLCASSSTSGSWREQYFGPGTRLTVT.

The rearrangement joins TRBV5-1 to TRBJ2-2; 16 bases line up with TRBD2. CDR3 size: 20 residues. Trimming took 3 bases from V and 0 from J; bases not matched to a gene: 8. Germline V gene sequence: CDR1 SGHRS, CDR2 YFSETQ. The CDR3 reads CASSSGKGLAGGANTGELFF. CDR3 nucleotide sequence: TGCGCCAGCAGCTCAGGAAAGGGACTAGCGGGAGGGGCGAACACCGGGGAGCTGTTTTTT.

The chain recombines TRBV28 with TRBJ2-2, with TRBD2 identical over 10 bases. V was pared by 4 bases and J by 4 bases, with 0 bases of the junction left unmatched. In germline, CDR1 is MDHEN, CDR2 SYDVKM. CDR3 length equals 14 residues. The DNA for the CDR3 is TGTGCCAGCAGTTCTAGCGGGAGCACCGGGGAGCTGTTTTTT. Translated: CASSSSGSTGELFF.

CDR3 nucleotide sequence: TGCGCCAGCAGTGTAAACTCTGGGGCCAACGTCCTGACTTTC. This codes for CASSVNSGANVLTF. This sequence joins TRBV10-2 and TRBJ2-6; D gene uncertain. Germline CDR1 and CDR2: WSHSY and SAAADI. V was cut by 4 bases and J by 0 bases, with 4 bases left in between. The CDR3 is 14 amino acids.

The chain's CDR3 is CASSGGQGRSYSNQPQHF. CDR3 bases: TGTGCCAGCAGTGGGGGGCAGGGCCGCTCCTATAGCAATCAGCCCCAGCATTTT. J is TRBJ1-5 and V is TRBV2, with D tentatively TRBD1 (6 bases). Per the germline V gene, CDR1 is SNHLY and CDR2 is FYNNEI. V was shortened by 4 bases and J by 0 bases, with 19 bases between the two germline ends. The CDR3 loop spans 18 amino acids.

J is TRBJ2-7 and V is TRBV6-1, with D possibly being TRBD1 (5 bases). Germline V gene sequence: CDR1 MNHNS, CDR2 SASEGT. Trimming removed 1 base at V and 3 bases at J, with 13 bases between. The CDR3 is made up of 15 amino acids. The CDR3 nucleotides read TGTGCCAGCAGTGAAGTCCCAGGGTCGGGCTACGAGCAGTACTTC. This translates into CASSEVPGSGYEQYF.

The chain recombines TRBV28 with TRBJ1-3; no clear D gene. The length of the CDR3 is 14 residues. V dropped 4 bases and J dropped 0 bases, with 7 bases sitting between them. Germline V gene lookup returns CDR1 MDHEN and CDR2 SYDVKM. CDR3 protein: CASSSGVSGNTIYF. Here the CDR3 DNA reads TGTGCCAGCAGTTCTGGGGTCTCTGGAAACACCATATATTTT.

This chain connects TRBV19 to TRBJ1-1; D perhaps matches TRBD1 (5 bases). The CDR3 covers 13 residues. The V gene lost 6 bases and the J gene lost 1 base, with 9 bases spanning the gap. Germline CDR1 reads LNHDA; CDR2 reads SQIVND (reference sequence). Here the CDR3 reads CASSWGENTEAFF. CDR3 nucleotides: TGTGCCAGTAGCTGGGGGGAGAACACTGAAGCTTTCTTT.

This clone was seen only once. The chain joins TRBV9 to TRBJ2-1; TRBD2 agrees at 10 bases. The CDR3 totals 16 residues. Germline lookup yields CDR1 SGDLS and CDR2 YYNGEE. Trimming at V came to 3 bases and at J to 4 bases, leaving 7 bases not matched to a gene. CDR3 sequence: CASSATTSGVYNEQFF. The CDR3 coding sequence is TGTGCCAGCAGCGCCACAACTAGCGGGGTTTACAATGAGCAGTTCTTC.